This entry is about one T cell receptor beta chain. J lost 6 bases, V lost 2 bases, and 11 bases had no gene match. The germline V gene has CDR1 MDHEN and CDR2 SYDVKM. CDR3 length equals 16 residues. The table came from immunoSEQ multiplex PCR; TCRdb's copy has only in-frame clones and leaves some out. Among 120,000 to 150,000 clones listed, approximately 91% were seen once. The data stem from a study of cytomegalovirus exposure and HLA in healthy donors. Sample: PBMCs. The TCR sequence derives from a young woman in good health and CMV-seropositive. The chain carries TRBV28 and TRBJ2-7; the match to TRBD2 covers 9 bases. CDR3 region: CASSLGIPGLAGEQYF. CDR3 DNA: TGTGCCAGCAGTTTAGGCATACCGGGACTAGCAGGCGAGCAGTACTTC.